This T cell receptor (beta chain) was captured by sequencing in a study of blood T cell repertoires in COVID-19. Study-wide background: The origin of the acute and convalescent COVID-19 samples was the United States, Italy and Spain.

TCRdb's copy holds only in-frame clones and misses some; the assay was immunoSEQ multiplex PCR. The table includes a few hundred thousand clones, roughly four fifths detected once. The study drew participants aged about 18 to 89 years from about two dozen US areas. Membership in each cohort depended on participant-reported clinical history. Losses at the gene ends were 6 bases for V and 4 bases for J; bases not matched to a gene: 15. Germline V CDR1 and CDR2: SGHVS, FNYEAQ. This CDR3 is 18 amino acids long. The V gene is TRBV7-6, the J gene TRBJ2-5; 12 positions agree with TRBD2. The origin of this receptor is a woman in her sixties or seventies who had recovered from COVID-19. Sequencing was done on a sample of PBMCs or T cells enriched from blood (not recorded which). The chain's CDR3 is CASRNLLAGGPVGETQYF. For the CDR3, the DNA is TGTGCCAGCAGGAATCTCCTAGCGGGAGGGCCAGTTGGAGAGACCCAGTACTTC.